This TCR beta chain was captured in a study of vaccination effects on CD4 cells after COVID-19. Points from the study as a whole: Clones from infection and from vaccination both contracted markedly late after vaccination. After vaccination of healthy people, only 1 of 255 vaccine-induced clones cross-reacted with common cold coronaviruses.

Before sequencing took place, the ViraFEST assay used viral peptide pools to expand antigen-specific CD4+ T cells. At the end of about ten days of culture, CD4+ T cells were isolated. Negative nucleocapsid antibody tests before and after vaccination confirmed no previous SARS-CoV-2 infection. Replacing half the medium with IL-2 medium was done on days 3 and 7. The germline gives CDR1 MNHEY, CDR2 SVGEGT. There are 18 residues in the CDR3. J gave up 8 bases and V 2 bases, and 10 bases lay outside the gene matches. Clones were read by immunoSEQ multiplex PCR, and TCRdb kept only the in-frame ones, dropping some. The sample lists 30,000 to 40,000 clones, 70% seen once, with around 21% in the top ten. On this clone itself: Its cognate antigen is unknown.

The receptor's source is a human donor who received a COVID-19 vaccine. The chain joins TRBV6-2 or TRBV6-3 to TRBJ2-2, with TRBD2 matching over 14 bases. This material consisted of CD4+ T cells from PBMCs cultured with SARS-CoV-2 spike peptides, taken before COVID-19 vaccination. The CDR3 reads CASSYRGLAGDSGGELFF. The CDR3 nucleotides are TGTGCCAGCAGTTACCGGGGACTAGCGGGAGACTCCGGGGGGGAGCTGTTTTTT.